These 18 T cell receptor beta chains were sequenced from one sample in a study of control samples from healthy donors and cancer patients. The method was immunoSEQ multiplex PCR; TCRdb's version includes in-frame clones alone and lacks a portion of them. In the table there are 200,000 or so clones, 91% of which are singletons. The sample consisted of blood. These receptors originate from a man aged 30 to 39 in good health.

The gene calls are TRBV5-4 and TRBJ2-3; 7 positions match TRBD1. The CDR3 sequence is 14 residues long. The germline CDR1 and CDR2 sequences are SGHNT and YYREEE (reference sequence). The ends lost 7 bases at V and 0 bases at J; junction bases unmatched: 5. CDR3 nucleotide sequence: TGTGCCAGCGGGACAGAACGGAGCACAGATACGCAGTATTTT. This translates into CASGTERSTDTQYF.

V and J are TRBV29-1 and TRBJ1-2, with D possibly TRBD1 on 6 matching bases. The CDR3 extends over 14 amino acids. CDR1 and CDR2 from the germline V gene are SQVTM and ANQGSEA. Trimming removed 7 bases at V and 0 bases at J, with 15 bases between. Here the CDR3 DNA reads TGCAGCGGGATCGGACAGCCACCTAACTATGGCTACACCTTC. This encodes CSGIGQPPNYGYTF.

J is TRBJ1-5 and V is TRBV29-1; no firm D call. Germline V CDR1 and CDR2: SQVTM, ANQGSEA. CDR3 size: 13 residues. V was trimmed by 5 bases and J by 0 bases, leaving 8 bases between them. The CDR3, as DNA: TGCAGCGTTAAGGTGAATAGCAATCAGCCCCAGCATTTT. As protein: CSVKVNSNQPQHF. The whole variable domain, filled in from reference TRBV29-1 and TRBJ1-5, reads SAVISQKPSRDICQRGTSLTIQCQVDSQVTMMFWYRQQPGQSLTLIATANQGSEATYESGFVIDKFPISRPNLTFSTLTVSNMSPEDSSIYLCSVKVNSNQPQHFGDGTRLSIL.

This clone has only one observation. J is TRBJ1-1 and V is TRBV29-1, with D maybe TRBD1 (5 bases). The CDR3 runs to 12 residues. Deletions cut 6 bases from V and 7 bases from J, with 15 bases between. Germline lookup yields CDR1 SQVTM and CDR2 ANQGSEA. CDR3: CSVGRQYDEAFF. Here the CDR3 DNA reads TGCAGCGTGGGTCGACAGTACGATGAAGCTTTCTTT.

The chain employs TRBV6-6 and TRBJ2-1, with 11 bases fitting TRBD1. CDR1 and CDR2 (germline): MNHNY, SVGAGI (reference sequence). The CDR3 loop spans 14 amino acids. Trimming took 6 bases from V and 6 from J; bases not matched to a gene: 4. CDR3 nucleotide sequence: TGTGCCAGCAGGGGGACAGGGGGTAGCAATGAGCAGTTCTTC. Its protein product is CASRGTGGSNEQFF.

The chain recombines TRBV7-7 with TRBJ1-1; D might be TRBD1 (5 bases). The CDR3 has 13 residues. V lost 3 bases, J lost 3 bases, and 8 bases lay in between. Germline V lookup: CDR1 SSHAT, CDR2 FNYEAQ (reference sequence). Here the CDR3 reads CASSFDRDTEAFF. The CDR3 nucleotides are TGTGCCAGCAGCTTCGACAGAGACACTGAAGCTTTCTTT.

The chain has TRBV2 and TRBJ1-2; no definite D call. Deletions cut 2 bases from V and 0 bases from J, with 13 bases between. The CDR3 has 16 amino acids. Germline V lookup: CDR1 SNHLY, CDR2 FYNNEI. The CDR3 loop is CASSEPSRLANYGYTF. In nucleotides, the CDR3 is TGTGCCAGCAGTGAACCGTCCCGACTAGCTAACTATGGCTACACCTTC.

The chain joins TRBV30 to TRBJ1-2; D gene unclear. Germline CDR1 reads GTSNPN; CDR2 reads SVGIG (reference sequence). With 0 bases removed from V and 8 bases from J, the gap between germline ends came to 13 bases. The CDR3 runs 13 residues. CDR3 nucleotides: TGTGCCTGGAGTGTATCGGACCCCGCAGGCTACACCTTC. Its protein product is CAWSVSDPAGYTF.

The chain has TRBV10-1 and TRBJ1-2, with 12 positions matching TRBD1. The CDR3 sequence is 18 residues long. Germline V gives CDR1 WNHNN, CDR2 SYGVQD (reference sequence). V was clipped by 2 bases and J by 7 bases; unmatched bases: 14. The CDR3 protein is CASSEPKLDRDRGPGYTF. As DNA, the CDR3 is TGCGCCAGCAGTGAGCCAAAACTAGACCGGGACAGGGGGCCTGGCTACACCTTC.

The chain employs TRBV9 and TRBJ2-2; D ambiguous. V lost 0 bases to trimming and J lost 5 bases, with 8 bases between them. Germline V CDR1 and CDR2: SGDLS, YYNGEE. The CDR3 loop spans 14 amino acids. CDR3 sequence: CASSVDSGTGELFF. CDR3 nucleotide sequence: TGTGCCAGCAGCGTAGACTCCGGTACCGGGGAGCTGTTTTTT. Variable domain in full (rest from reference TRBV9 and TRBJ2-2): DSGVTQTPKHLITATGQRVTLRCSPRSGDLSVYWYQQSLDQGLQFLIQYYNGEERAKGNILERFSAQQFPDLHSELNLSSLELGDSALYFCASSVDSGTGELFFGEGSRLTVL.

The V gene is TRBV19, the J gene TRBJ1-2; 7 bases map to TRBD1. J was trimmed by 8 bases and V by 5 bases; bases with no gene match: 14. CDR1 and CDR2 (germline): LNHDA, SQIVND (reference sequence). CDR3 length: 15 amino acids. The CDR3 spells CASSSWTGRPRGYTF. As DNA, the CDR3 is TGTGCCAGTAGTTCCTGGACAGGCAGACCCAGAGGCTACACCTTC. Using reference TRBV19 and TRBJ1-2 for the parts outside the CDR3, the full variable domain is DGGITQSPKYLFRKEGQNVTLSCEQNLNHDAMYWYRQDPGQGLRLIYYSQIVNDFQKGDIAEGYSVSREKKESFPLTVTSAQKNPTAFYLCASSSWTGRPRGYTFGSGTRLTVV.

The chain has TRBV6-6 and TRBJ1-1; D gene unclear. V shed 7 bases and J shed 4 bases, with 16 bases lying between them. This CDR3 contains 14 residues. Germline V gene lookup returns CDR1 MNHNY and CDR2 SVGAGI (reference sequence). CDR3 sequence: CASIPPGRGTEAFF. The DNA for the CDR3 is TGTGCCAGCATCCCACCGGGAAGAGGCACTGAAGCTTTCTTT.

The rearrangement links TRBV2 to TRBJ2-3; TRBD2 might be the D (5 bases). This CDR3 has 15 amino acids. The V gene's germline CDR1 is SNHLY and CDR2 FYNNEI. Trimming pared 8 bases from V and 2 bases from J, leaving 17 bases between. The CDR3 sequence: CASGREQSHTDTQYF. In nucleotides, the CDR3 is TGTGCCAGCGGACGGGAACAGTCTCACACAGATACGCAGTATTTT.

This clone was seen just once. V gene TRBV12-3 or TRBV12-4 combines with J gene TRBJ2-5, with D maybe TRBD2 (5 bases). The length of the CDR3 is 13 residues. With 4 bases removed from V and 4 bases from J, the gap between germline ends came to 10 bases. For the CDR3, the DNA is TGTGCCAGCAGTTCTAGCCATTTAGAGACCCAGTACTTC. Protein sequence: CASSSSHLETQYF.

V usage is TRBV5-6 and J usage is TRBJ1-2; 7 positions match TRBD1. The V gene's germline CDR1 is SGHDT and CDR2 YYEEEE. The length of the CDR3 is 14 residues. With 6 bases clipped from V and 2 bases from J, the junction kept 7 bases outside the gene matches. CDR3 coding DNA: TGTGCCAGCACTCCGGGACAGCAAAACTATGGCTACACCTTC. Its protein is CASTPGQQNYGYTF. Filled out from reference TRBV5-6 and TRBJ1-2, the complete variable domain reads DAGVTQSPTHLIKTRGQQVTLRCSPKSGHDTVSWYQQALGQGPQFIFQYYEEEERQRGNFPDRFSGHQFPNYSSELNVNALLLGDSALYLCASTPGQQNYGYTFGSGTRLTVV.

The V gene is TRBV3-1 (or the pseudogene TRBV3-2), the J gene TRBJ1-1, with D perhaps matching TRBD1 (6 bases). This CDR3 region has 16 residues. V gave up 0 bases and J gave up 5 bases, with 16 bases separating them. Germline V lookup: CDR1 LGHDT, CDR2 YNNKEL (reference sequence). The CDR3 DNA reads TGTGCCAGCAGCCAAGATCGGGGGCGGGTGGAGACTGAAGCTTTCTTT. Translated: CASSQDRGRVETEAFF.

The V gene is TRBV20-1, the J gene TRBJ2-7; maybe TRBD2 (6 bases). Trimming removed 3 bases from V and 2 bases from J, with 11 bases in between. Germline V gene lookup returns CDR1 DFQATT and CDR2 SNEGSKA (reference sequence). The CDR3 length is 13 residues. This chain's CDR3 is CSASRGITYEQYF. CDR3 nucleotide sequence: TGCAGTGCTAGTCGGGGGATTACCTACGAGCAGTACTTC.

This chain links TRBV4-1 with TRBJ2-7; D is possibly TRBD1 (6 bases). Deletions cut 1 base from V and 3 bases from J, with 16 bases between. The CDR3 is 16 amino acids. The V gene's germline CDR1 is MGHRA and CDR2 YSYEKL. The CDR3 bases are TGCGCCAGCAGCCAAGCAAGGGCAGGGGTACGCTACGAGCAGTACTTC. Its protein product is CASSQARAGVRYEQYF.